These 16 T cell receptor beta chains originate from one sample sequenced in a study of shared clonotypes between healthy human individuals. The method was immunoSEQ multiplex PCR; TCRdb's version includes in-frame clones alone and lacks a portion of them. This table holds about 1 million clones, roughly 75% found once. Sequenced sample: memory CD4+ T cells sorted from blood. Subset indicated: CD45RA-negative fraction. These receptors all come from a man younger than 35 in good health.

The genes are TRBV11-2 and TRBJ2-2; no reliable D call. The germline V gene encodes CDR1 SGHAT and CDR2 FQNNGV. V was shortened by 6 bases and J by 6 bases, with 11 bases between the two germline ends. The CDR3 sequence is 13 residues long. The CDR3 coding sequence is TGTGCCAGCAGGTGGGGAAGTGCCGGGGAGCTGTTTTTT. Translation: CASRWGSAGELFF.

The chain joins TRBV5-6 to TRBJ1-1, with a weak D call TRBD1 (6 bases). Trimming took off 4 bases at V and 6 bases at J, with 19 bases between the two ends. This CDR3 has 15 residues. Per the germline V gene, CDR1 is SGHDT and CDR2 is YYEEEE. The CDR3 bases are TGTGCCAGCAGCAGGAGGACAGAAAGGTCACCTGAAGCTTTCTTT. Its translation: CASSRRTERSPEAFF.

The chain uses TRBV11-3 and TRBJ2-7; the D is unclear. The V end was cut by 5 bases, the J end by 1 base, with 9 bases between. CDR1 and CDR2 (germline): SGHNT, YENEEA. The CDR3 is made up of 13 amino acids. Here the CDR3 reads CASSPDGSYEQYF. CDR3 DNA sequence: TGTGCCAGCAGCCCGGACGGATCCTACGAGCAGTACTTC. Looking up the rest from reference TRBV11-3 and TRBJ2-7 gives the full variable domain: EAGVVQSPRYKIIEKKQPVAFWCNPISGHNTLYWYLQNLGQGPELLIRYENEEAVDDSQLPKDRFSAERLKGVDSTLKIQPAELGDSAVYLCASSPDGSYEQYFGPGTRLTVT.

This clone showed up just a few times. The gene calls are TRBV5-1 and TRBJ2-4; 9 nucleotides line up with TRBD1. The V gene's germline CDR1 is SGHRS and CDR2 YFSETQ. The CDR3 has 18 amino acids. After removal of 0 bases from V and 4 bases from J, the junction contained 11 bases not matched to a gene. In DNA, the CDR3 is TGCGCCAGCAGCTTGGATGTTTCAGGACAGGGGAGGAAAAACATTCAGTACTTC. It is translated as CASSLDVSGQGRKNIQYF.

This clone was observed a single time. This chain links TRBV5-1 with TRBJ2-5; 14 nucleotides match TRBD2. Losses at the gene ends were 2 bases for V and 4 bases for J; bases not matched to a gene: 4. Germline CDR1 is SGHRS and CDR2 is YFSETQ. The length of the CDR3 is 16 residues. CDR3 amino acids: CASSLTGLAGGETQYF. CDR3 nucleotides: TGCGCCAGCAGCTTAACTGGACTAGCGGGAGGAGAGACCCAGTACTTC.

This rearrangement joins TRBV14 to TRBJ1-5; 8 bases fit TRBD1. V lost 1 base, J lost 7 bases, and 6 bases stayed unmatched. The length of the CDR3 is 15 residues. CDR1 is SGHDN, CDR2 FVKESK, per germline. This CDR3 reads CASSQAGGRGQPQHF. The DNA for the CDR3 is TGTGCCAGCAGCCAAGCAGGGGGCCGTGGACAGCCCCAGCATTTT.

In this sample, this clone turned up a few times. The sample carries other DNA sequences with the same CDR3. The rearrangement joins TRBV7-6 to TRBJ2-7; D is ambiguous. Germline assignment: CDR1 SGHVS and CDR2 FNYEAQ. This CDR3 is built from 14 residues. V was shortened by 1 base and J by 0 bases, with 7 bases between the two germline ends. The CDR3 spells CASSLVGTSYEQYF. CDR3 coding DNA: TGTGCCAGCAGCTTAGTTGGCACCTCCTACGAGCAGTACTTC.

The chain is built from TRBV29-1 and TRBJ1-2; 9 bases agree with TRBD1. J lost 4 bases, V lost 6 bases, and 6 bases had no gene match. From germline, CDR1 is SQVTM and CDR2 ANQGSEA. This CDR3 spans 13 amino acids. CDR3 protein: CSVGLGQGYGYTF. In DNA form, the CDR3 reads TGCAGCGTCGGCCTGGGACAGGGCTATGGCTACACCTTC.

CDR3 nucleotide sequence: TGCGCCAGCAGCCTCGGGGGAGGGGAGACCCAGTACTTC. As protein: CASSLGGGETQYF. V is TRBV4-1 and J is TRBJ2-5, with TRBD2 matching 7 bases. Germline V CDR1 and CDR2: MGHRA, YSYEKL. The J segment lost 5 bases and the V segment lost 4 bases, leaving 4 bases of the junction unmatched. The CDR3 totals 13 residues.

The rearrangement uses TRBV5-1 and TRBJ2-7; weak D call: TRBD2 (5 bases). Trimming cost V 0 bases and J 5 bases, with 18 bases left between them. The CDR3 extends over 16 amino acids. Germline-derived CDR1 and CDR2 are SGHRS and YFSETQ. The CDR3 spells CASSLGGRSPGDEQYF. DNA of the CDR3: TGCGCCAGCAGCTTGGGAGGGCGGTCGCCCGGGGACGAGCAGTACTTC.

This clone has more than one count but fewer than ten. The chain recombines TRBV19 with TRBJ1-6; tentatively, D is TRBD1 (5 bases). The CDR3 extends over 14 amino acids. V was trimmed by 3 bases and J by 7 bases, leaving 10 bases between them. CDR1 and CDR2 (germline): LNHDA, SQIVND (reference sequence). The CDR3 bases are TGTGCCAGTAGTATCCAGGAGGGGAATTCACCCCTCCACTTT. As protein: CASSIQEGNSPLHF.

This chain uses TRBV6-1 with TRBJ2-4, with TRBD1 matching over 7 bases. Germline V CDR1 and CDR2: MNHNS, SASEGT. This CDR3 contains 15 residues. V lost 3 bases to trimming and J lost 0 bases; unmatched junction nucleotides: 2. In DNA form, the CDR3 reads TGTGCCAGCAGTGAGGGGACAGTAGCCAAAAACATTCAGTACTTC. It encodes CASSEGTVAKNIQYF.

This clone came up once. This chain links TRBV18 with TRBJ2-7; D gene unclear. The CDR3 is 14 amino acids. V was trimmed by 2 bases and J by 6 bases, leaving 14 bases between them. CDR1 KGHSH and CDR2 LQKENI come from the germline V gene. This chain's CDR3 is CASSPMARSLEQYF. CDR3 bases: TGTGCCAGCTCACCAATGGCCAGGTCTCTCGAGCAGTACTTC.

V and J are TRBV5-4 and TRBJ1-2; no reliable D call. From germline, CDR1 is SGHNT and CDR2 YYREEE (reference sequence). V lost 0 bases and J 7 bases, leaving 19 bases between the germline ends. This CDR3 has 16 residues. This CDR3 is CASSLGGGSGNLGYTF. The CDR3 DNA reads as TGTGCCAGCAGCTTGGGGGGTGGATCCGGCAATCTTGGCTACACCTTC.

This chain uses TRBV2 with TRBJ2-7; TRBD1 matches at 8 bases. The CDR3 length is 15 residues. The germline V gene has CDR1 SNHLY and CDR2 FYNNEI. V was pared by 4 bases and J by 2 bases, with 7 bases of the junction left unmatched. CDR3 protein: CASSGGQDLTYEQYF. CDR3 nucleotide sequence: TGTGCCAGCAGTGGGGGACAGGATCTTACCTACGAGCAGTACTTC.

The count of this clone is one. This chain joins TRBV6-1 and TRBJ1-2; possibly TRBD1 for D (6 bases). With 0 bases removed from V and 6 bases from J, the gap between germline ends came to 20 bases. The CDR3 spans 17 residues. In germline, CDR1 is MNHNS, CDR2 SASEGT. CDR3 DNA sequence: TGTGCCAGCAGTGAAGCAGGGGGTGTGCTTGGATTTGATGGCTACACCTTC. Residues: CASSEAGGVLGFDGYTF.